This entry features one T cell receptor (beta chain) sequence. The antigen is unknown. Measured with immunoSEQ multiplex PCR; TCRdb has only the in-frame clones, and not every one. The sample carries about 120,000 clones, around 92% recorded once. The data derive from a study of T cell responses to AZD1222 COVID-19 vaccine. Study-level findings and limits: Regions left unmutated in variants are reportedly the target of nearly half of spike-specific TCRs. Spike-specific TCR depth and breadth grew after two AZD1222 doses. CD4 TCRs covered the whole spike, strongest at regions 160-218 and 743-854. Most donors were white British, females outnumbered males, and clonal diversity was possibly underestimated.

The CDR3 loop spans 14 amino acids. Germline lookup yields CDR1 SSHAT and CDR2 FNYEAQ (reference sequence). V gave up 3 bases and J gave up 5 bases, with 11 bases separating them. V usage is TRBV7-7 and J usage is TRBJ1-5; D is possibly TRBD1 (5 bases). This TCR was recovered from an adult in good health. The material sequenced was peripheral blood, taken on day 0 of AZD1222 vaccination. The CDR3 sequence is CASSLGGEDQPQHF. The CDR3 coding sequence is TGTGCCAGCAGCTTGGGAGGGGAGGATCAGCCCCAGCATTTT.